Each of the 26 T cell receptor beta chains below was sequenced from the same sample in a study of blood T cell repertoires in COVID-19. The table came from immunoSEQ multiplex PCR; TCRdb's copy has only in-frame clones and leaves some out. The sample lists 200,000 to 250,000 clones, about 87% occurring once. The specimen sequenced was PBMCs or T cells enriched from blood (not recorded which). These receptors were obtained from a woman aged 30 to 39 who had recovered from COVID-19.

V is TRBV19 and J is TRBJ2-7, with 8 bases identical to TRBD1. J was trimmed by 3 bases and V by 5 bases; bases with no gene match: 3. Germline lookup yields CDR1 LNHDA and CDR2 SQIVND (reference sequence). CDR3 length: 13 amino acids. Written as DNA, the CDR3 is TGTGCCAGTAGTGTAACAGGGGGCTACGAGCAGTACTTC. This codes for CASSVTGGYEQYF.

The CDR3 DNA follows: TGTGCCAGCACCCCTTGGGGCAGGGACTTGAACACTGAAGCTTTCTTT. This translates into CASTPWGRDLNTEAFF. The rearrangement uses TRBV13 and TRBJ1-1, with a tentative D call TRBD1 (5 bases). From germline, CDR1 is PRHDT and CDR2 FYEKMQ (reference sequence). This CDR3 contains 16 residues. The V end was cut by 7 bases, the J end by 0 bases, with 18 bases between. Filled out from reference TRBV13 and TRBJ1-1, the complete variable domain reads AAGVIQSPRHLIKEKRETATLKCYPIPRHDTVYWYQQGPGQDPQFLISFYEKMQSDKGSIPDRFSAQQFSDYHSELNMSSLELGDSALYFCASTPWGRDLNTEAFFGQGTRLTVV.

This clone was detected only once. The V and J genes are TRBV7-2 and TRBJ1-3, with 9 positions matching TRBD1. In germline, CDR1 is SGHTA, CDR2 FQGNSA. Trimming took 4 bases from V and 4 from J; bases not matched to a gene: 11. CDR3 length: 17 amino acids. The CDR3 DNA follows: TGTGCCAGCAGCTCTGACCCAACAGGGGGCTCAGGAAACACCATATATTTT. This sequence encodes CASSSDPTGGSGNTIYF.

The rearrangement uses TRBV2 and TRBJ1-1, with D uncertain. Trimming took 0 bases from V and 3 from J, leaving 11 bases between them. CDR1 SNHLY and CDR2 FYNNEI come from the germline V gene. This CDR3 contains 15 residues. The CDR3 sequence is CASSEATAGDTEAFF. CDR3 nucleotide sequence: TGTGCCAGCAGTGAAGCTACAGCCGGGGACACTGAAGCTTTCTTT.

This chain connects TRBV19 to TRBJ1-5; TRBD1 matches 8 bases. Germline assignment: CDR1 LNHDA and CDR2 SQIVND (reference sequence). V lost 7 bases to trimming and J lost 6 bases; unmatched junction nucleotides: 20. The CDR3 runs 18 residues. CDR3 in amino acids: CASNLDREEGIIGQPQHF. In DNA form, the CDR3 reads TGTGCCAGTAATTTGGACAGGGAGGAAGGAATAATCGGTCAGCCCCAGCATTTT. The whole variable domain, filled in from reference TRBV19 and TRBJ1-5, reads DGGITQSPKYLFRKEGQNVTLSCEQNLNHDAMYWYRQDPGQGLRLIYYSQIVNDFQKGDIAEGYSVSREKKESFPLTVTSAQKNPTAFYLCASNLDREEGIIGQPQHFGDGTRLSIL.

The chain joins TRBV6-1 to TRBJ1-4, with no clear D. Germline V CDR1 and CDR2: MNHNS, SASEGT. The V gene lost 2 bases and the J gene lost 4 bases, with 5 bases spanning the gap. The CDR3 extends over 13 amino acids. CDR3 nucleotides: TGTGCCAGCAGTGAACCGGGTAATGAAAAACTGTTTTTT. Translation gives CASSEPGNEKLFF.

This clone has ten or more counts. The V gene is TRBV4-2, the J gene TRBJ2-1; 9 bases align to TRBD2. Germline CDR1 is LGHNA and CDR2 is YNFKEQ. V was pared by 4 bases and J by 5 bases, with 9 bases of the junction left unmatched. The CDR3 runs to 16 residues. CDR3 protein: CASSRPAGGGNNEQFF. For the CDR3, the DNA is TGTGCCAGCAGCCGCCCGGCGGGGGGGGGTAACAATGAGCAGTTCTTC.

The rearrangement uses TRBV7-8 and TRBJ2-7, with D possibly being TRBD1 (6 bases). Looked up from germline, CDR1 is SGHVS and CDR2 is FQNEAQ. CDR3 size: 12 residues. V lost 5 bases to trimming and J lost 6 bases, with 11 bases between them. The CDR3: CASSRRQAEQYF. The CDR3 coding sequence is TGTGCCAGCAGCCGTCGACAGGCCGAGCAGTACTTC.

The chain uses TRBV18 and TRBJ2-7; 7 positions match TRBD1. With 3 bases clipped from V and 4 bases from J, the junction kept 6 bases outside the gene matches. The CDR3 is 14 amino acids. Germline CDR1 and CDR2: KGHSH and LQKENI. The CDR3 region is CASSPSGTVYEQYF. In nucleotides, the CDR3 is TGTGCCAGCTCACCCTCCGGGACAGTTTACGAGCAGTACTTC.

The chain recombines TRBV2 with TRBJ2-7; a weak D match, TRBD1 (5 bases). The CDR3 has 15 amino acids. Germline CDR1 is SNHLY and CDR2 is FYNNEI. Trimming stripped 7 bases from V and 3 bases from J, with 19 bases between. The chain's CDR3 is CASTPGRDSNYEQYF. In DNA form, the CDR3 reads TGTGCCAGCACCCCAGGTCGAGACAGTAACTACGAGCAGTACTTC.

CDR3 protein: CATSSPARGRGEQFF. The CDR3 DNA reads TGTGCCACCAGTTCGCCCGCCAGGGGGCGCGGTGAGCAGTTCTTC. The rearrangement joins TRBV15 to TRBJ2-1; TRBD1 matches at 8 bases. There are 15 residues in the CDR3. After removal of 6 bases from V and 9 bases from J, the junction contained 13 bases not matched to a gene. Germline V gives CDR1 LNHNV, CDR2 YYDKDF (reference sequence).

The CDR3 nucleotides read TGTGCCAGCAGCCAAGAGGGAGCGGGGTCTTATGGCTACACCTTC. This translates into CASSQEGAGSYGYTF. J is TRBJ1-2 and V is TRBV3-1 (or the pseudogene TRBV3-2); no clear D gene. Germline V gene lookup returns CDR1 LGHDT and CDR2 YNNKEL (reference sequence). The CDR3 covers 15 residues. The germline V and J ends were trimmed by 0 bases and 5 bases, with 13 bases remaining between them.

The CDR3 loop reads CASSSTRSNYGYTF. The CDR3 DNA is TGTGCCAGCAGTAGTACCAGGTCTAACTATGGCTACACCTTC. V usage is TRBV27 and J usage is TRBJ1-2, with D unresolved. V lost 5 bases and J 0 bases, leaving 10 bases between the germline ends. The CDR3 is 14 residues long. The germline V gene encodes CDR1 MNHEY and CDR2 SMNVEV (reference sequence).

The genes are TRBV9 and TRBJ1-4; 7 positions match TRBD1. Germline V lookup: CDR1 SGDLS, CDR2 YYNGEE. The V segment lost 3 bases and the J segment 5 bases; nucleotides outside the gene matches: 13. The CDR3 length is 17 residues. The CDR3 sequence: CASSDATPGQPNEKLFF. For the CDR3, the DNA is TGTGCCAGCAGCGACGCAACCCCGGGACAGCCAAATGAAAAACTGTTTTTT. Full variable domain (rest looked up from reference TRBV9 and TRBJ1-4): DSGVTQTPKHLITATGQRVTLRCSPRSGDLSVYWYQQSLDQGLQFLIQYYNGEERAKGNILERFSAQQFPDLHSELNLSSLELGDSALYFCASSDATPGQPNEKLFFGSGTQLSVL.

The J gene is TRBJ2-7, the V gene TRBV27; 7 nucleotides match TRBD1. Per the germline V gene, CDR1 is MNHEY and CDR2 is SMNVEV (reference sequence). This CDR3 is 13 amino acids long. The V segment lost 8 bases and the J segment 1 base; nucleotides outside the gene matches: 5. The CDR3 coding sequence is TGTGCCAGCCGGGACAGTGGATCCTACGAGCAGTACTTC. It codes for CASRDSGSYEQYF.

The chain employs TRBV9 and TRBJ2-3; 11 positions match TRBD2. The CDR3 consists of 15 residues. CDR1 and CDR2 from the germline V gene are SGDLS and YYNGEE. V lost 4 bases to trimming and J lost 3 bases; unmatched junction nucleotides: 4. The CDR3 sequence is CASSLSGGGTDTQYF. DNA of the CDR3: TGTGCCAGCAGCCTTAGCGGGGGGGGGACAGATACGCAGTATTTT.

The V gene is TRBV7-8, the J gene TRBJ2-1, with D perhaps matching TRBD2 (5 bases). V was cut by 2 bases and J by 1 base, with 24 bases left in between. This CDR3 has 20 residues. CDR1 is SGHVS, CDR2 FQNEAQ, per germline. This chain's CDR3 is CASSLINLLGSGPSYNEQFF. The CDR3 DNA follows: TGTGCCAGCAGCTTAATAAACCTCCTTGGCAGCGGCCCGTCCTACAATGAGCAGTTCTTC.

The rearrangement links TRBV4-1 to TRBJ1-1; the match to TRBD1 covers 7 bases. The CDR3 sequence is 14 residues long. The trim removed 3 bases at V and 4 bases at J, leaving 5 bases unmatched. Looked up from germline, CDR1 is MGHRA and CDR2 is YSYEKL. The CDR3 DNA reads as TGCGCCAGCAGCCATCCTACAGGGGCCACTGAAGCTTTCTTT. This codes for CASSHPTGATEAFF.

The rearrangement joins TRBV2 to TRBJ2-5, with TRBD2 identical over 12 bases. The CDR3 is 18 amino acids. The germline CDR1 and CDR2 sequences are SNHLY and FYNNEI. Trimming at V came to 3 bases and at J to 0 bases, leaving 8 bases not matched to a gene. CDR3 in amino acids: CASSDRLAGGPNQETQYF. The CDR3 nucleotides read TGTGCCAGCAGTGATCGGCTAGCGGGGGGGCCGAACCAAGAGACCCAGTACTTC.

V gene TRBV7-2 combines with J gene TRBJ2-1; 11 bases are a match to TRBD2. This CDR3 region has 17 residues. Germline V gives CDR1 SGHTA, CDR2 FQGNSA. The ends lost 4 bases at V and 2 bases at J; junction bases unmatched: 7. CDR3 sequence reads: CASSSQTSGEAYNEQFF. In nucleotides, the CDR3 is TGTGCCAGCAGCTCTCAGACTAGCGGGGAGGCCTACAATGAGCAGTTCTTC.

The genes are TRBV9 and TRBJ2-1; the match to TRBD1 covers 7 bases. Germline V gene lookup returns CDR1 SGDLS and CDR2 YYNGEE. CDR3 size: 15 residues. V dropped 4 bases and J dropped 0; count of bases not matched to a gene: 4. CDR3 DNA: TGTGCCAGCAGCACAGGGGTTAGCTCCTACAATGAGCAGTTCTTC. It yields the protein CASSTGVSSYNEQFF.

The rearrangement joins TRBV19 to TRBJ2-1; tentative D call: TRBD1 (5 bases). The CDR3 loop spans 14 amino acids. V was clipped by 2 bases and J by 2 bases, with 7 bases between them. Germline assignment: CDR1 LNHDA and CDR2 SQIVND (reference sequence). The CDR3 DNA sequence: TGTGCCAGTAGTATACCCAGGGCCTACAATGAGCAGTTCTTC. This encodes CASSIPRAYNEQFF.

CDR3 bases: TGCAGCGTTGTGGGACAGGGGGCAAACACTGAAGCTTTCTTT. This codes for CSVVGQGANTEAFF. V and J are TRBV29-1 and TRBJ1-1; TRBD1 aligns across 12 bases. The CDR3 has 14 amino acids. J lost 2 bases, V lost 4 bases, and 2 bases had no gene match. Germline V lookup: CDR1 SQVTM, CDR2 ANQGSEA.

The rearrangement joins TRBV7-2 to TRBJ1-5; the D is unclear. CDR1 and CDR2 from the germline V gene are SGHTA and FQGNSA. The CDR3 has 13 residues. Trimming shortened V by 6 bases and J by 2 bases, and 8 bases separated the two germline ends. The CDR3 DNA reads as TGTGCCAGCAGGTACAGCCGCAATCAGCCCCAGCATTTT. Amino acid sequence: CASRYSRNQPQHF. The full variable domain, with the rest looked up from reference TRBV7-2 and TRBJ1-5, is GAGVSQSPSNKVTEKGKDVELRCDPISGHTALYWYRQSLGQGLEFLIYFQGNSAPDKSGLPSDRFSAERTGGSVSTLTIQRTQQEDSAVYLCASRYSRNQPQHFGDGTRLSIL.

CDR3: CASSYGTATKDGYTF. The DNA for the CDR3 is TGTGCCAGCAGTTACGGGACTGCAACAAAAGATGGCTACACCTTC. The chain carries TRBV9 and TRBJ1-2; possibly TRBD1 for D (5 bases). Trimming removed 5 bases at V and 6 bases at J, with 20 bases between. This CDR3 spans 15 amino acids. CDR1 and CDR2 (germline): SGDLS, YYNGEE.

The V and J genes are TRBV29-1 and TRBJ1-4; D is perhaps TRBD1 (5 bases). The V end was cut by 4 bases, the J end by 2 bases, with 8 bases between. Germline values: CDR1 SQVTM, CDR2 ANQGSEA. The length of the CDR3 is 13 residues. CDR3 in amino acids: CSVGSGTNEKLFF. CDR3 nucleotide sequence: TGCAGCGTTGGATCAGGGACTAATGAAAAACTGTTTTTT.